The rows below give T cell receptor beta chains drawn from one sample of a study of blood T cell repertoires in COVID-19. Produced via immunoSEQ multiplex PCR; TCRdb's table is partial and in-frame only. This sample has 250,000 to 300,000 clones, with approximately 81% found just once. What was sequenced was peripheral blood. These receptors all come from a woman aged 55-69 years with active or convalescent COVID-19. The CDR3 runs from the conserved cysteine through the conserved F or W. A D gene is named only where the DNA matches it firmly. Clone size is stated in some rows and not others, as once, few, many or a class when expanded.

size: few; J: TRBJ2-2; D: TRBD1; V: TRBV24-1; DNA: TGTGCCACCAGCAAGGGGGCCGGGACAGGAAACACCGGGGAGCTGTTTTTT; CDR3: CATSKGAGTGNTGELFF
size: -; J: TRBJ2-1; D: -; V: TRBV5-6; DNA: TGTGCCAGCAGCACGTATCACAGGGCGGCCTACAATGAGCAGTTCTTC; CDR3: CASSTYHRAAYNEQFF
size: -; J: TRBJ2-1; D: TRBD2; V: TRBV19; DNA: TGTGCCAGTACCCCCACGTGGGGGGGATCCTACAATGAGCAGTTCTTC; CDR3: CASTPTWGGSYNEQFF
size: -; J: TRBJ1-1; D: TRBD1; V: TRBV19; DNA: TGTGCCAGTGGGGACAGGGCCGCGATGTGGACTGAAGCTTTCTTT; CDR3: CASGDRAAMWTEAFF
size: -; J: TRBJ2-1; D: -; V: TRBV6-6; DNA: TGTGCCAGCAGTCGATCTCTAGCTTCTAGATACAATGAGCAGTTCTTC; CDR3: CASSRSLASRYNEQFF
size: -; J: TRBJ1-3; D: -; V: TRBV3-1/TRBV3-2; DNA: TGTGCCAGCAGCCCTAGCTACTCTGGAAACACCATATATTTT; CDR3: CASSPSYSGNTIYF
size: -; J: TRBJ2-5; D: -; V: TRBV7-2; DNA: TGTGCCAGCAGCTCCGGGCCCCTCGGGATGGAGACCCAGTACTTC; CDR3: CASSSGPLGMETQYF
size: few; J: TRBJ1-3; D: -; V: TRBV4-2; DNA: TGTGCCAGCAGCCAAGACCCTATGGGAGTTCGAAACACCATATATTTT; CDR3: CASSQDPMGVRNTIYF
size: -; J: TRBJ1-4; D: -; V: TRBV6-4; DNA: TGTGCCAGCAGTGACTCTCGTACTGTCAGGACTAATGAAAAACTGTTTTTT; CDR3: CASSDSRTVRTNEKLFF
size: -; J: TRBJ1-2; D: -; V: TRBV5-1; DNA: TGCGCCAGCAGCTTGAAATCCCGGGACATAGAAGGCTACACCTTC; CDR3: CASSLKSRDIEGYTF
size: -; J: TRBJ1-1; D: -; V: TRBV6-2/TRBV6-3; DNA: TGTGCCAGCAGTTACTCGATTTGGTCCCAGGGGCTGTGGTACACTGAAGCTTTCTTT; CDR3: CASSYSIWSQGLWYTEAFF
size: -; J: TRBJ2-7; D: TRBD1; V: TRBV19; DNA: TGTGCCAGTAGTATGGACAGGGGAAGCGAGCAGTACTTC; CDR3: CASSMDRGSEQYF
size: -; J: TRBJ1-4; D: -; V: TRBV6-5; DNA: TGTGCCAGCCAAGGGGCAACGGATGAAAAACTGTTTTTT; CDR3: CASQGATDEKLFF
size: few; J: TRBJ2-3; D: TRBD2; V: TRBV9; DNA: TGTGCCAGCAGCGCGACCACCGGGACTACAACAGATACGCAGTATTTT; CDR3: CASSATTGTTTDTQYF
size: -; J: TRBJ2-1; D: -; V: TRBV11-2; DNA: TGTGCCAGCAGCTTAGGACAGATCGTGCGCAATGAGCAGTTCTTC; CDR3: CASSLGQIVRNEQFF
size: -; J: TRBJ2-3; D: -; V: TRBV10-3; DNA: TGTGCCATCAGGAGCCGGGTTCGCACAGATACGCAGTATTTT; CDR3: CAIRSRVRTDTQYF
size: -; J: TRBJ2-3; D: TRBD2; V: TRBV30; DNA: TGTGCCTGGGGAATTGGACTAGCGGGGGGCGCAGATACGCAGTATTTT; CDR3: CAWGIGLAGGADTQYF
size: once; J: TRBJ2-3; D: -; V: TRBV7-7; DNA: TGTGCCAGCAGCTTAAGCCTAGCAGCAGATACGCAGTATTTT; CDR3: CASSLSLAADTQYF
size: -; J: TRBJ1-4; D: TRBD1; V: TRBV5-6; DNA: TGTGCCAGCACCTTTTCAGGGGGCAGAAAACTGTTTTTT; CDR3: CASTFSGGRKLFF
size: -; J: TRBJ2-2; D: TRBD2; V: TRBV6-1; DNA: TGTGCCAGCAGTGATAGAGGGACTAGCGGGGGAGGGGAGCTGTTTTTT; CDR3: CASSDRGTSGGGELFF
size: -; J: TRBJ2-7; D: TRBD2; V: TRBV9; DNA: TGTGCCAGCAGCGCAAAGAGCGGGGGGGCCGGGAACGAGCAGTACTTC; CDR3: CASSAKSGGAGNEQYF
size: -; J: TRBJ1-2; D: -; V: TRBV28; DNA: TGTGCCAGCAGGCCCTGGATGGGGGGAGGCTATGGCTACACCTTC; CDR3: CASRPWMGGGYGYTF